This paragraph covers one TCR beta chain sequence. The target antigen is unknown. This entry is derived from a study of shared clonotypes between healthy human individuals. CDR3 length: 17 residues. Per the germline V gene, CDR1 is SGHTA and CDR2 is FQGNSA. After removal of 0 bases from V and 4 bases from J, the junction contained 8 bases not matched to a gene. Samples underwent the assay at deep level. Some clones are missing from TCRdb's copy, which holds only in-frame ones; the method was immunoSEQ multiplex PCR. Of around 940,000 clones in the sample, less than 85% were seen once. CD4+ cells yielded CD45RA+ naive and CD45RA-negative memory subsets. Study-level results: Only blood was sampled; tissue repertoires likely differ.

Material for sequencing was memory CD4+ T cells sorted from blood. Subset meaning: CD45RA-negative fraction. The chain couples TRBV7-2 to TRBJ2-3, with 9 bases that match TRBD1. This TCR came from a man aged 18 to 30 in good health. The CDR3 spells CASSLAPGTGTADTQYF. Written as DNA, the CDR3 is TGTGCCAGCAGCTTAGCTCCCGGGACAGGGACCGCAGATACGCAGTATTTT.